This record concerns one T cell receptor (beta chain) sequence. This sample was included in a study of blood T cell repertoires in COVID-19. About the study: COVID-19 samples collected from the United States, Italy and Spain covered acute and convalescent phases.

The CDR3 is 15 residues long. J lost 5 bases, V lost 5 bases, and 11 bases had no gene match. Germline V gene lookup returns CDR1 SGHTA and CDR2 FQGNSA. Sequencing was performed with immunoSEQ multiplex PCR; in TCRdb, only in-frame clones are kept and a portion is missing. The sample comprises approximately 220,000 clones, around 86% of which are singletons, and about 2.9% rests with the top ten. Sequencing used peripheral blood. The rearrangement uses TRBV7-2 and TRBJ1-1; 7 positions match TRBD1. This receptor was obtained from a man aged 55 to 70 with acute or convalescent COVID-19. In DNA form, the CDR3 reads TGTGCCAGCAGCCCGATCCACAGGGGAGGAACTGAAGCTTTCTTT. This codes for CASSPIHRGGTEAFF.